This T cell receptor beta chain was recorded in a study of early T cells in non-severe SARS-CoV-2 infection. Study context: Sequencing targeted bulk RNA from unsorted whole blood, leaving chains unpaired. Study findings and constraints: Anti-spike CD8 responses were favored in VDJdb matching, and private and CD4 specificities were missed.

Germline V gene lookup returns CDR1 MNHEY and CDR2 SVGEGT. The CDR3 runs 11 residues. The V gene lost 7 bases and the J gene lost 5 bases, with 8 bases spanning the gap. In the library, individual cDNA molecules carried attached unique molecular identifiers. TCRdb used MiXCR to reprocess the 5' RACE reads, holding one entry per CDR3 protein. The profile covers tens of thousands of distinct CDR3 sequences, with around 9.1% appearing a single time and around 8% taken by the ten largest. Concerning this clonotype: The antigen is undetermined.

Sequenced here: whole blood, sampled at baseline. This clonotype was sampled from an adult who was a healthcare worker with PCR-confirmed SARS-CoV-2 infection or an uninfected control (not recorded which). V gene TRBV6-2 or TRBV6-3 combines with J gene TRBJ2-5, with no clear D. DNA for the CDR3: TGTGCCAGCAATACTGCGGAGACCCAGTACTTC. Its protein is CASNTAETQYF.